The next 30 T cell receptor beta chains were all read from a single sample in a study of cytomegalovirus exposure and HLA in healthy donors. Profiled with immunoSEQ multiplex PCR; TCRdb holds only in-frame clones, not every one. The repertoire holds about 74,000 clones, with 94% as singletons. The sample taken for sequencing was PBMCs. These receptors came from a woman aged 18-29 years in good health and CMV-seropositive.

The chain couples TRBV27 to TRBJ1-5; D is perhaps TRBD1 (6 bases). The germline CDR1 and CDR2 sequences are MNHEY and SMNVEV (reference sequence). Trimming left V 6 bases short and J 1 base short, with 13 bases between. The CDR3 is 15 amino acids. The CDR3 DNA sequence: TGTGCCAGCAGACTCAGGGGCTTAAGCAATCAGCCCCAGCATTTT. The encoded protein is CASRLRGLSNQPQHF.

This CDR3 is CASSQGAGTGELFF. CDR3 sequence (DNA): TGCGCCAGCAGCCAAGGTGCGGGCACCGGGGAGCTGTTTTTT. The V and J genes are TRBV4-1 and TRBJ2-2, with TRBD2 as a possible D gene (5 bases). V lost 1 base to trimming and J lost 4 bases, with 7 bases between them. This CDR3 has 14 residues. Germline CDR1 MGHRA, CDR2 YSYEKL.

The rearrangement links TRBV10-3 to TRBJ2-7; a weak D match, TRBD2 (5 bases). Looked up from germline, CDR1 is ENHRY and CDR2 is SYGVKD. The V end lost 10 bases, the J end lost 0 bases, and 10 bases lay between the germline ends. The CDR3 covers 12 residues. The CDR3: CATGDYSYEQYF. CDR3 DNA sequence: TGTGCCACCGGGGATTACTCCTACGAGCAGTACTTC.

The CDR3 bases are TGTGCCATCAGCGCTAGGACAGGGCAAGAGACCCAGTACTTC. Its protein product is CAISARTGQETQYF. J is TRBJ2-5 and V is TRBV10-3; 8 bases line up with TRBD1. V shed 6 bases and J 2 bases; nucleotides not matched to a gene: 5. This CDR3 comprises 14 residues. Germline CDR1 is ENHRY and CDR2 is SYGVKD.

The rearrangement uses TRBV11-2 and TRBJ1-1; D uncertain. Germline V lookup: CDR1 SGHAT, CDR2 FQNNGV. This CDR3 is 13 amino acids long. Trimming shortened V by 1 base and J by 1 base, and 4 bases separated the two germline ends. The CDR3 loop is CASSLGGNTEAFF. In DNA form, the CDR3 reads TGTGCCAGCAGCTTAGGCGGGAACACTGAAGCTTTCTTT.

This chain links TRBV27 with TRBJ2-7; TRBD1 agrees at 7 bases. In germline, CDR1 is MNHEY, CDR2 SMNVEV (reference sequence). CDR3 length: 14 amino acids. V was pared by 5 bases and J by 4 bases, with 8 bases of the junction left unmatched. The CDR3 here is CASSIQGSRYEQYF. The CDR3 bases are TGTGCCAGCAGTATACAGGGGTCTCGTTACGAGCAGTACTTC.

The CDR3 reads CASSLSGGGAPLHF. As DNA, the CDR3 is TGTGCCAGCAGCTTATCCGGGGGGGGAGCACCCCTCCACTTT. The chain recombines TRBV7-9 with TRBJ1-6; the D gene is possibly TRBD1 (5 bases). CDR1 and CDR2 from the germline V gene are SEHNR and FQNEAQ (reference sequence). This CDR3 contains 14 residues. Between the trimmed V and J ends, which lost 2 bases and 11 bases, there was a span of 13 bases.

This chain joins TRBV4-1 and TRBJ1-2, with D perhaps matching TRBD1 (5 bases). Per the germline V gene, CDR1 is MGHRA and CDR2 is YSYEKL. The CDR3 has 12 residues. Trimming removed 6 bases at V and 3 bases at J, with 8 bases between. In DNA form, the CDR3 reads TGCGCCAGCAGAGCGGGGGACTATGGCTACACCTTC. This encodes CASRAGDYGYTF.

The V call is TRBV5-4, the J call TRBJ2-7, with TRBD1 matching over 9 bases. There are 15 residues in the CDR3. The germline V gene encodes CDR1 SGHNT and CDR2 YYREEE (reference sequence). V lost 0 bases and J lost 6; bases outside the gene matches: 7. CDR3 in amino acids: CASSLAQGARGEQYF. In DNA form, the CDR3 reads TGTGCCAGCAGCTTGGCACAGGGGGCGCGAGGCGAGCAGTACTTC.

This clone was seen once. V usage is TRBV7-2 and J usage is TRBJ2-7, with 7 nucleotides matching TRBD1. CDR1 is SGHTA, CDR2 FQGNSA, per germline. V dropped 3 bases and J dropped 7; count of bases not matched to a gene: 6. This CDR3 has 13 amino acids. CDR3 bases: TGTGCCAGCAGCTTTACAGGGGTGGCTGAGCAGTACTTC. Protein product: CASSFTGVAEQYF.

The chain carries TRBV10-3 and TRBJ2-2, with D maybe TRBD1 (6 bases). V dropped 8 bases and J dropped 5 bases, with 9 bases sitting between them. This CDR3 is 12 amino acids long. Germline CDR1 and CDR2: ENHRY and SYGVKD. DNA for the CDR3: TGTGCCATCGGACAGTCTACCGGGGAGCTGTTTTTT. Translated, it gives CAIGQSTGELFF.

The CDR3 is CASKAGISGNTIYF. The CDR3 DNA sequence: TGTGCCAGCAAAGCAGGGATCTCTGGAAACACCATATATTTT. J is TRBJ1-3 and V is TRBV6-5; TRBD1 might be the D (5 bases). The CDR3 covers 14 residues. V was cut by 7 bases and J by 0 bases, with 10 bases left in between. In germline, CDR1 is MNHEY, CDR2 SVGAGI.

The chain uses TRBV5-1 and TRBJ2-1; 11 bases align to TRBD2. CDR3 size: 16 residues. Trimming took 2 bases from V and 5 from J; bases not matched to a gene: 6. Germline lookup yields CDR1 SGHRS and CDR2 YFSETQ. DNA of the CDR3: TGCGCCAGCAGCTTTTGGATAGCGGGAGGGAACAATGAGCAGTTCTTC. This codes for CASSFWIAGGNNEQFF.

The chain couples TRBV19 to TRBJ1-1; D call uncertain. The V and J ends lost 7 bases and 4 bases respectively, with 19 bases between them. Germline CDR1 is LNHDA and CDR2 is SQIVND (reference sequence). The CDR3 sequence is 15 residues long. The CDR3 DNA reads TGTGCCAGTACTGTCCAGCCAGGTATCCCCACTGAAGCTTTCTTT. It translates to CASTVQPGIPTEAFF.

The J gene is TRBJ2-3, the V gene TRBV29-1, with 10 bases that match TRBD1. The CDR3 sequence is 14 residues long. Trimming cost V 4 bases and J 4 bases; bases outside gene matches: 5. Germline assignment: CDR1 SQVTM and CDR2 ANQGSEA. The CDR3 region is CSVGGQGFADTQYF. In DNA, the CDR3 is TGCAGCGTTGGGGGACAGGGGTTCGCAGATACGCAGTATTTT.

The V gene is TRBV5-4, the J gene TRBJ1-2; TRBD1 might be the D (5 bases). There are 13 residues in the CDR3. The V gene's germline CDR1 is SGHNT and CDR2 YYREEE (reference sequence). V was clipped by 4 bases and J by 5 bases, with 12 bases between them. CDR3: CASSPDRQYGYTF. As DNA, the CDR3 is TGTGCCAGCAGCCCCGACAGACAGTATGGCTACACCTTC.

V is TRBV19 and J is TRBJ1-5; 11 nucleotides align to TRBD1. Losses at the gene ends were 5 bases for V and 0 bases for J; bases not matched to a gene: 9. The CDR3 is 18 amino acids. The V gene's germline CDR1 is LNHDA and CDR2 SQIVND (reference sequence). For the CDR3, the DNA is TGTGCCAGTAGTCCGGGACAGGGGGGACGTTTTAGCAATCAGCCCCAGCATTTT. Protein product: CASSPGQGGRFSNQPQHF. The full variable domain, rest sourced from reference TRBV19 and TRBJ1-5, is DGGITQSPKYLFRKEGQNVTLSCEQNLNHDAMYWYRQDPGQGLRLIYYSQIVNDFQKGDIAEGYSVSREKKESFPLTVTSAQKNPTAFYLCASSPGQGGRFSNQPQHFGDGTRLSIL.

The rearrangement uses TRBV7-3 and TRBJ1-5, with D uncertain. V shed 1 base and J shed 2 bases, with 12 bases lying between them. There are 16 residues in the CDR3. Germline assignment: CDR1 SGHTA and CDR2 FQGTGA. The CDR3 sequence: CASSLSDTHGNQPQHF. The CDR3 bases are TGTGCCAGCAGCTTAAGTGACACCCATGGCAATCAGCCCCAGCATTTT.

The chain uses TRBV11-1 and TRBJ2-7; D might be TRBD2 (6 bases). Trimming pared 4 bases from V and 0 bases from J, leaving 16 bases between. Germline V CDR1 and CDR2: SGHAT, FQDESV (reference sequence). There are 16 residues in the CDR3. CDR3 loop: CASSSRLAGYSYEQYF. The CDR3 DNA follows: TGTGCCAGCAGCTCCCGTTTGGCGGGGTACTCCTACGAGCAGTACTTC.

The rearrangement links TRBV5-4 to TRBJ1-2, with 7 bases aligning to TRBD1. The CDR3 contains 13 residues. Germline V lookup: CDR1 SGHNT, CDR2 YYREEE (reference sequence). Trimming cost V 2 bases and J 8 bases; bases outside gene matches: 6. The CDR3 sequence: CASSLNRGSGYTF. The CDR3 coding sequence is TGTGCCAGCAGCTTAAACAGGGGCTCGGGCTACACCTTC.

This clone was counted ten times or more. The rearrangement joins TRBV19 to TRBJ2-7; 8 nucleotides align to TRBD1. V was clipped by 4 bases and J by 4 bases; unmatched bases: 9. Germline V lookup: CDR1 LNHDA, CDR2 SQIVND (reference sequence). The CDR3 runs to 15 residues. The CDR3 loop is CASSKQGENPYEQYF. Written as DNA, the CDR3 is TGTGCCAGTAGTAAACAGGGGGAAAACCCTTACGAGCAGTACTTC.

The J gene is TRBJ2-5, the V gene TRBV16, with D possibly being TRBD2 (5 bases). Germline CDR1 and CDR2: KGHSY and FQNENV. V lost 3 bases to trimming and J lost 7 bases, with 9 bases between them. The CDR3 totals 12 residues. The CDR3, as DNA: TGTGCCAGCAGCCAGGTTCGGGGGACCCAGTACTTC. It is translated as CASSQVRGTQYF. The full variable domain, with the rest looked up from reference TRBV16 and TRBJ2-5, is GEEVAQTPKHLVRGEGQKAKLYCAPIKGHSYVFWYQQVLKNEFKFLISFQNENVFDETGMPKERFSAKCLPNSPCSLEIQATKLEDSAVYFCASSQVRGTQYFGPGTRLLVL.

CDR3 in amino acids: CASSPRTGTEPIYF. DNA of the CDR3: TGTGCCAGCAGTCCACGGACCGGGACTGAGCCCATATATTTT. The rearrangement uses TRBV6-5 and TRBJ1-3, with a possible D match to TRBD1 (5 bases). Per the germline V gene, CDR1 is MNHEY and CDR2 is SVGAGI. This CDR3 contains 14 residues. V was pared by 5 bases and J by 11 bases, with 19 bases between.

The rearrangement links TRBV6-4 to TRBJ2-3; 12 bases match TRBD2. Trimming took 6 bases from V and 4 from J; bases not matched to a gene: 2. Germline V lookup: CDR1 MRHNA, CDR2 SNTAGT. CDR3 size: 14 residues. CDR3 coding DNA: TGTGCCAGCAGCCCTAGCGGGGGGGCAGATACGCAGTATTTT. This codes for CASSPSGGADTQYF.

CDR3 in amino acids: CASSQDLTGVYNEQFF. The CDR3 DNA follows: TGTGCCAGCAGCCAAGATCTGACGGGGGTATACAATGAGCAGTTCTTC. The V call is TRBV4-2, the J call TRBJ2-1, with D possibly being TRBD2 (6 bases). V was clipped by 0 bases and J by 4 bases, with 13 bases between them. The germline V gene encodes CDR1 LGHNA and CDR2 YNFKEQ. This CDR3 region has 16 residues.

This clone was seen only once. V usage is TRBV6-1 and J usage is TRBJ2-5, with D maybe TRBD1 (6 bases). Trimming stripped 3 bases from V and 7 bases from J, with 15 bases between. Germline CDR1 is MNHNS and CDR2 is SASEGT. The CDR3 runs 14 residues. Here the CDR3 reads CASSDFRGSVTQYF. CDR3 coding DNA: TGTGCCAGCAGTGACTTCAGGGGCTCAGTGACCCAGTACTTC.

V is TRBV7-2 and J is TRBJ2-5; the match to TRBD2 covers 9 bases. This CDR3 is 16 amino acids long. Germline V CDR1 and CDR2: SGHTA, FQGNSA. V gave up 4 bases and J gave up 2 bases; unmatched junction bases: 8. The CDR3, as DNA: TGTGCCAGCAGCTCCCGGGGGGCGGGAGGGCAAGAGACCCAGTACTTC. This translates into CASSSRGAGGQETQYF. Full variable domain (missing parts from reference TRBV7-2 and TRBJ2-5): GAGVSQSPSNKVTEKGKDVELRCDPISGHTALYWYRQSLGQGLEFLIYFQGNSAPDKSGLPSDRFSAERTGGSVSTLTIQRTQQEDSAVYLCASSSRGAGGQETQYFGPGTRLLVL.

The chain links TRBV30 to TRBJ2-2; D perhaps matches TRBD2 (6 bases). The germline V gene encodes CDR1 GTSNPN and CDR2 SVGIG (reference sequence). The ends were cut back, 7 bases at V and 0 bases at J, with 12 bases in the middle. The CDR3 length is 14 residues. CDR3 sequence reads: CAFRAGPNTGELFF. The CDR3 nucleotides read TGTGCCTTTCGAGCGGGTCCGAACACCGGGGAGCTGTTTTTT.

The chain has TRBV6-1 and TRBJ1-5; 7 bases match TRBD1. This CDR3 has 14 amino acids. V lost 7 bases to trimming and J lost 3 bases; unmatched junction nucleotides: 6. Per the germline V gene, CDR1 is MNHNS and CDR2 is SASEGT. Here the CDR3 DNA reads TGTGCCAGCATGACAGACAGGGTCAATCAGCCCCAGCATTTT. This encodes CASMTDRVNQPQHF.

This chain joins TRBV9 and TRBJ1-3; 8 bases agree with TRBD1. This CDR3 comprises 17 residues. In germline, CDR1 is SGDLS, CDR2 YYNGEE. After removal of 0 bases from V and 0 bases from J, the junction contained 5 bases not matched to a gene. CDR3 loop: CASSVDPQGASGNTIYF. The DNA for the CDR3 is TGTGCCAGCAGCGTAGACCCCCAGGGGGCCTCTGGAAACACCATATATTTT. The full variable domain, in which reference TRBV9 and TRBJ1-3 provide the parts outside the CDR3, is DSGVTQTPKHLITATGQRVTLRCSPRSGDLSVYWYQQSLDQGLQFLIQYYNGEERAKGNILERFSAQQFPDLHSELNLSSLELGDSALYFCASSVDPQGASGNTIYFGEGSWLTVV.